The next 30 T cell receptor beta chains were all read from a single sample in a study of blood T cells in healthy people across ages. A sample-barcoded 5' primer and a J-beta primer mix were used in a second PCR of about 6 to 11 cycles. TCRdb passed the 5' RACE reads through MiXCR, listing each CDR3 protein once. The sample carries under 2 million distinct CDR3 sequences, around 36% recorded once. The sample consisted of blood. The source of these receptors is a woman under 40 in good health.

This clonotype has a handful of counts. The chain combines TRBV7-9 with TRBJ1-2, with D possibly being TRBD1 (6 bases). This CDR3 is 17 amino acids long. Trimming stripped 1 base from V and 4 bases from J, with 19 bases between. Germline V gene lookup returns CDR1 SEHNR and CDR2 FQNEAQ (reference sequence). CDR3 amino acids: CASSLEGSGAFFYGYTF. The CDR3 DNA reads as TGTGCCAGCAGCTTAGAGGGGTCAGGGGCCTTTTTCTATGGCTACACCTTC.

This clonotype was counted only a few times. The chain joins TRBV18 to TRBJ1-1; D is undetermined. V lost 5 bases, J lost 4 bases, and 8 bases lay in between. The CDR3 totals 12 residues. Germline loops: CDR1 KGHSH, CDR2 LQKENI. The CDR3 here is CASSELGTEAFF. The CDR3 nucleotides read TGTGCCAGCTCAGAACTGGGCACTGAAGCTTTCTTT.

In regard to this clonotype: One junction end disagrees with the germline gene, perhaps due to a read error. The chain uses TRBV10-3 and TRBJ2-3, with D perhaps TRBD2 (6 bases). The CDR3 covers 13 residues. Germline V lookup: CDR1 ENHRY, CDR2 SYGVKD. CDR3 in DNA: TGTGCCACCAGTGAGTGGGTGGGGGAGGAGCAGTATTTT. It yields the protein CATSEWVGEEQYF.

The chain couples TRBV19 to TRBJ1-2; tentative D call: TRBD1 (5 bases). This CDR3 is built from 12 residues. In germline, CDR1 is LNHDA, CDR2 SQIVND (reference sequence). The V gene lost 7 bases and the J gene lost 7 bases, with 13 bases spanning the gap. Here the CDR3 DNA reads TGTGCCAGTAAAGACAGCTCTGCTGGCTACACCTTC. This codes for CASKDSSAGYTF.

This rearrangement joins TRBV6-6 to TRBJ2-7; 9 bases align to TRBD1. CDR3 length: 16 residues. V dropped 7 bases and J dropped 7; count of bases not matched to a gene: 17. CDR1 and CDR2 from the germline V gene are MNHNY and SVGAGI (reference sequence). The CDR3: CASTLGQPGQGEEQYF. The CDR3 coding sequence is TGTGCCAGCACGTTGGGACAACCGGGACAGGGTGAAGAGCAGTACTTC.

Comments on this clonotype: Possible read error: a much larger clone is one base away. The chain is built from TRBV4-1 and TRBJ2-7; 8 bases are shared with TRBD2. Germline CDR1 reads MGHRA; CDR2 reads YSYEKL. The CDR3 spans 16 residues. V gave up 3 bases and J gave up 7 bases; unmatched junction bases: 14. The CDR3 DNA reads TGCGCCAGCAGCCACGTGATTAGCGGGAAACCGGGGGAGCAGTACTTC. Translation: CASSHVISGKPGEQYF.

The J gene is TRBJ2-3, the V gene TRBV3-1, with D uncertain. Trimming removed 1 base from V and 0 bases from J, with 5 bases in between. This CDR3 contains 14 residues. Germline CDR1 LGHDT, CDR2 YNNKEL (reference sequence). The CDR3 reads CASSQGISTDTQYF. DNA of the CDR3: TGTGCCAGCAGCCAAGGGATAAGCACAGATACGCAGTATTTT.

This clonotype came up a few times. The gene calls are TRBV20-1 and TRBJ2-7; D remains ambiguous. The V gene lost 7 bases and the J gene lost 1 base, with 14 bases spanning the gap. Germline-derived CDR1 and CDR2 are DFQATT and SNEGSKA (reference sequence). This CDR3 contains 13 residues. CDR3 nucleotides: TGCAGTGTCCCCGCTGTTAGTTCCTACGAGCAGTACTTC. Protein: CSVPAVSSYEQYF.

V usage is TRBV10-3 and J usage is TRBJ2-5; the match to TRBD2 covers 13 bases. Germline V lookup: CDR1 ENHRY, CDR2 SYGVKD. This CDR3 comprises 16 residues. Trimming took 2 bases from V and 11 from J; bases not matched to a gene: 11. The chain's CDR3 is CAISELTSGRRNEQYF. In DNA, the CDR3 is TGTGCCATCAGTGAGCTGACTAGCGGGAGGAGAAATGAGCAGTACTTC.

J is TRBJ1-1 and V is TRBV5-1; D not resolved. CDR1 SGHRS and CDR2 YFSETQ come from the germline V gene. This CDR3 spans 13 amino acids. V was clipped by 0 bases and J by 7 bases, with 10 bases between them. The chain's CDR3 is CASSLGREDEAFF. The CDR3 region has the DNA TGCGCCAGCAGCTTGGGCAGAGAAGATGAAGCTTTCTTT.

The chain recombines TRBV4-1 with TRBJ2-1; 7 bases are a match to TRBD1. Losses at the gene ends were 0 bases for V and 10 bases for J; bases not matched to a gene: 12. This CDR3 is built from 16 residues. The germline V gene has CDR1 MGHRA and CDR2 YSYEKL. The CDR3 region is CASSQDPRDSLWEQFF. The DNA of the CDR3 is TGCGCCAGCAGCCAAGACCCCCGGGACAGCCTCTGGGAGCAGTTCTTC.

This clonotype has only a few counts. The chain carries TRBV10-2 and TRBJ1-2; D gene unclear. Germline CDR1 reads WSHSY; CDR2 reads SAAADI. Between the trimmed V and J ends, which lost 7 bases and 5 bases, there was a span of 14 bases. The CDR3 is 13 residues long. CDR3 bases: TGCGCCAGCACACCTCGTTTGGCGTATGGCTACACCTTC. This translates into CASTPRLAYGYTF.

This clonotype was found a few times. The CDR3 sequence: CSARERGIQYF. The CDR3 DNA reads TGCAGTGCTAGAGAAAGAGGCATTCAGTACTTC. This chain uses TRBV20-1 with TRBJ2-4; D unresolved. The CDR3 runs 11 residues. Trimming cost V 0 bases and J 9 bases, with 6 bases left between them. CDR1 and CDR2 from the germline V gene are DFQATT and SNEGSKA (reference sequence).

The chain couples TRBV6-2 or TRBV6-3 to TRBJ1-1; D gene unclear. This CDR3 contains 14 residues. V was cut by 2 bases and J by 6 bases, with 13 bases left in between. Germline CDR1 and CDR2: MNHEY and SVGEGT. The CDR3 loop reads CASSYKINGAEAFF. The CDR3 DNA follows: TGTGCCAGCAGTTACAAGATTAACGGGGCTGAAGCTTTCTTT.

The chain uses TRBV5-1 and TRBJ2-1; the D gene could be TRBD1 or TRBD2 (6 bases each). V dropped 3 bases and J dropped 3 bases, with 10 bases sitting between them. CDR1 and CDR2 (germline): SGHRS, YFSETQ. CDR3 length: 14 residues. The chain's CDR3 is CASSWGAGYNEQFF. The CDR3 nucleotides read TGCGCCAGCAGCTGGGGGGCCGGCTACAATGAGCAGTTCTTC.

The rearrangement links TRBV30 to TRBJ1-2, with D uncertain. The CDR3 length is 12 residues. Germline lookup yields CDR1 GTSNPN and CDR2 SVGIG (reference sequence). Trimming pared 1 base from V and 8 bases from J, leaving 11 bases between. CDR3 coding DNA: TGTGCCTGGAGTGGGGGATCCTCGGGCTACACCTTC. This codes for CAWSGGSSGYTF.

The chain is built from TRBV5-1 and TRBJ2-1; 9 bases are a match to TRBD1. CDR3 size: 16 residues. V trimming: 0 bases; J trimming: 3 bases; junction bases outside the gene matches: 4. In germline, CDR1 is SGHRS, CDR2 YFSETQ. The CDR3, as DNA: TGCGCCAGCAGCTTGGACTTGGGACAGGGCTACAATGAGCAGTTCTTC. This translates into CASSLDLGQGYNEQFF. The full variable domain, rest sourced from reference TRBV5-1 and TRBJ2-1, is KAGVTQTPRYLIKTRGQQVTLSCSPISGHRSVSWYQQTPGQGLQFLFEYFSETQRNKGNFPGRFSGRQFSNSRSEMNVSTLELGDSALYLCASSLDLGQGYNEQFFGPGTRLTVL.

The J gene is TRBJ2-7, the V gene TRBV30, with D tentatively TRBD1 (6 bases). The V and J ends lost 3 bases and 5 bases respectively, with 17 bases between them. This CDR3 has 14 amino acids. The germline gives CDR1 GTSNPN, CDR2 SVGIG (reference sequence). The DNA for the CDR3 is TGTGCCTGGAGCCCAGGGGTGGCCCTCCACGAGCAGTACTTC. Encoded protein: CAWSPGVALHEQYF.

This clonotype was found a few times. CDR3: CAWSVLAGVNEQFF. The CDR3 DNA follows: TGTGCCTGGAGTGTGCTAGCGGGAGTCAATGAGCAGTTCTTC. J is TRBJ2-1 and V is TRBV30; 10 nucleotides line up with TRBD2. Looked up from germline, CDR1 is GTSNPN and CDR2 is SVGIG (reference sequence). CDR3 size: 14 residues. The V segment lost 0 bases and the J segment 6 bases; nucleotides outside the gene matches: 2.

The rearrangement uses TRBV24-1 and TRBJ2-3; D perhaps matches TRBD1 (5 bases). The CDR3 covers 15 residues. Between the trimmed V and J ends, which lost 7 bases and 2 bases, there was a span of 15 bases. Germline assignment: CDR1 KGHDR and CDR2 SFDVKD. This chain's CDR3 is CATSAFQGYTDTQYF. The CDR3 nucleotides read TGTGCCACCAGCGCGTTCCAGGGATACACAGATACGCAGTATTTT.

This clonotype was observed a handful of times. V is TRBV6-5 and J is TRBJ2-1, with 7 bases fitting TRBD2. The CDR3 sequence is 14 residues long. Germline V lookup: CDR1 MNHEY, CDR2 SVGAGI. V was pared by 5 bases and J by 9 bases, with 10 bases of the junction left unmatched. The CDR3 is CASSRGGPVGEQFF. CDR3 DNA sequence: TGTGCCAGCAGTCGGGGAGGGCCGGTGGGTGAGCAGTTCTTC.

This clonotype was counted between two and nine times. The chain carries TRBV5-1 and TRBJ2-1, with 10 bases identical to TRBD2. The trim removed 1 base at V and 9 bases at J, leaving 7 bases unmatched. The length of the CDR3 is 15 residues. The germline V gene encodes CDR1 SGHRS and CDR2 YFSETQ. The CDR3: CASSLNPLAGVEQFF. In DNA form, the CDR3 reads TGCGCCAGCAGCTTGAACCCTCTAGCGGGAGTTGAGCAGTTCTTC.

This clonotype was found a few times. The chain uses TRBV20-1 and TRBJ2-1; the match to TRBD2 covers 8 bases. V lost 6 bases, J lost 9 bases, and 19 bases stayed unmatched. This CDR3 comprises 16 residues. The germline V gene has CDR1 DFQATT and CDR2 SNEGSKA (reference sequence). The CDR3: CSARGLLAGIKAEQFF. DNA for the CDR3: TGCAGTGCCCGCGGTTTGTTAGCGGGAATCAAGGCTGAGCAGTTCTTC.

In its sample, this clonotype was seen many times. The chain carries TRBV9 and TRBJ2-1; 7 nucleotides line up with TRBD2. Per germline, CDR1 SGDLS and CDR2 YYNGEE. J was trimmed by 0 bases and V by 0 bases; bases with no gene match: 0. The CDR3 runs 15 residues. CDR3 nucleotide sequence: TGTGCCAGCAGCGTAGTAGCGGGCTCCTACAATGAGCAGTTCTTC. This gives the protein CASSVVAGSYNEQFF.

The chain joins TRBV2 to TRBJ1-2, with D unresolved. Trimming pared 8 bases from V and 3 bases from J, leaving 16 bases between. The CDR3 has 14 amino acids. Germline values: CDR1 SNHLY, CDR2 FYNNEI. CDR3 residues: CASCNPLVDYGYTF. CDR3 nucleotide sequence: TGTGCCAGCTGTAATCCACTAGTTGACTATGGCTACACCTTC.

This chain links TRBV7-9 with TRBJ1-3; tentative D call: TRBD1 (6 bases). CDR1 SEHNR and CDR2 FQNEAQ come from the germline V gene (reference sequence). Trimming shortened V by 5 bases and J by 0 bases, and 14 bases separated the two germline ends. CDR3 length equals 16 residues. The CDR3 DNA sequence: TGTGCCAGCAGCAGGGGGTCGCAGACCTCTGGAAACACCATATATTTT. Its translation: CASSRGSQTSGNTIYF.

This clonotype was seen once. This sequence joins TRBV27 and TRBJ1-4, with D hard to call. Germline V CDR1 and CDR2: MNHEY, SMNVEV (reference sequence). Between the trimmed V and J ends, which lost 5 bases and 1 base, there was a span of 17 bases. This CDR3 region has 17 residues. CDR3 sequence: CASSPGQGSGTNEKLFF. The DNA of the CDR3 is TGTGCCAGCAGTCCGGGCCAAGGGAGTGGAACTAATGAAAAACTGTTTTTT.

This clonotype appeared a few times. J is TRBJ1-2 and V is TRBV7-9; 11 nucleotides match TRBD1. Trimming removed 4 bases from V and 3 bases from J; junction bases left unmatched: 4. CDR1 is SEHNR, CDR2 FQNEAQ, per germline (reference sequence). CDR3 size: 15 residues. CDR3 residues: CASSSGQGADYGYTF. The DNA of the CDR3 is TGTGCCAGCAGCTCCGGACAGGGGGCTGACTATGGCTACACCTTC.

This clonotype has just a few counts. CDR3 region: CASNRQRNTEAFF. CDR3 nucleotide sequence: TGTGCCTCGAACCGACAGAGGAACACTGAAGCTTTCTTT. The chain carries TRBV10-3 and TRBJ1-1; D possibly corresponds to TRBD1 (5 bases). The CDR3 contains 13 residues. CDR1 and CDR2 from the germline V gene are ENHRY and SYGVKD. V was shortened by 11 bases and J by 1 base, with 14 bases between the two germline ends.

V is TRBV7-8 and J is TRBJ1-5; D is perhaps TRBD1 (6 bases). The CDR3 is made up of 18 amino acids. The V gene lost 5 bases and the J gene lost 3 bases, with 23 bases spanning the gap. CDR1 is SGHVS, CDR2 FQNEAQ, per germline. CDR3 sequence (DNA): TGTGCCAGCAGCAAAGGGAGACAGGTCCTAACGACCAATCAGCCCCAGCATTTT. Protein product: CASSKGRQVLTTNQPQHF.